Reported below is one TCR beta chain. Its antigen is still unknown. CD45RO-negative cells were positively selected for CCR7, leaving out terminally differentiated effector memory CD45RA+ cells. The data stem from a study of shared clonotypes between healthy human individuals. Study as a whole: The cohort comprised a couple of women and a few men. Their ages spanned 18 to 49 years. A donor's plate count was three for CD4 naive and three for CD4 memory; CD8 naive had two and CD8 memory one. Study results and limitations: Clonotypes shared by all four sorted-subset donors had higher generation probabilities than non-shared clonotypes. Clonotype sharing across a few donors was observed for around 5.1% of naive CD4 clonotypes.

Germline assignment: CDR1 PRHDT and CDR2 FYEKMQ (reference sequence). There are 14 residues in the CDR3. The V end lost 5 bases, the J end lost 1 base, and 10 bases lay between the germline ends. The repertoire was sequenced with immunoSEQ multiplex PCR; TCRdb's copy has only in-frame clones and lacks some. Altogether some 2.1 million clones are present, about 95% being singletons, with the ten largest covering 0.85% to 1.2%. J is TRBJ2-3 and V is TRBV13; a possible D gene is TRBD1 (7 bases). The receptor was isolated from a man aged 18-30 years in good health. Sequencing was performed on naive CD8+ T cells sorted from blood. CDR3 in amino acids: CASSQGGGTDTQYF. In DNA form, the CDR3 reads TGTGCCAGCAGCCAGGGGGGAGGCACAGATACGCAGTATTTT. Using reference TRBV13 and TRBJ2-3 for the parts outside the CDR3, the full variable domain is AAGVIQSPRHLIKEKRETATLKCYPIPRHDTVYWYQQGPGQDPQFLISFYEKMQSDKGSIPDRFSAQQFSDYHSELNMSSLELGDSALYFCASSQGGGTDTQYFGPGTRLTVL.